The present T cell receptor beta chain was sequenced within a study of Graves' ophthalmopathy and Graves' hyperthyroidism. Turning to the study itself: The study drew peripheral blood at initial diagnosis, before any treatment. General study points: Classification of ophthalmopathy versus stable hyperthyroidism by a 13-signature model yielded around 90% sensitivity and around 77% specificity. Blood also held most thyroid clonotypes expanded above 0.001 frequency.

Ophthalmopathy was moderately-to-severely active, CAS at least 3, NOSPECS at least 4, lasting under 3 months. The CDR3 consists of 15 residues. J lost 5 bases, V lost 6 bases, and 5 bases had no gene match. CDR1 and CDR2 from the germline V gene are MNHEY and SVGAGI. This clonotype was detected many times. Its antigen is not known. As the template, RNA transcripts were used to amplify TCR beta CDR3 regions. The workflow started with a first-round RT-PCR run with HTBI primers and then moved on to a second-round multiplex PCR. TCRdb passed the multiplex PCR reads through MiXCR, listing each CDR3 protein once. This repertoire shows about 480,000 distinct CDR3 sequences, roughly an eighth found once; its top ten account for approximately 9.8%.

What was sequenced was blood. This sequence originates from a woman under 40 with Graves' ophthalmopathy. V is TRBV6-5 and J is TRBJ2-7; TRBD2 matches 15 bases. CDR3 sequence: CASSTGLAGGDEQYF. The CDR3 bases are TGTGCCAGCAGCACGGGACTAGCGGGAGGAGACGAGCAGTACTTC.